This TCR beta chain came from a study of technical replicates of blood from a few donors (dated by TCRdb to about 2017). The library was obtained by the immunoSEQ multiplex PCR assay. Entries here come from immuneACCESS through TCRdb and include only in-frame sequences with V and J called. Some clones fail to appear in such tables; in the studies checked, an unresolved V gene covers under half of the shortfall, and the cause of the remainder is unknown. This sample lists almost 70,000 clones; 88% were detected once. The ten largest clones add up to about 4.6% of the sample. Details on this clone: It has no known antigen specificity. No base qualities exist here, and no much larger clone lies one base off it.

The sequencing sample was made of PBMCs. The clonotype comes from a human donor in good health. Some clones in this sample may be carry-over from other donors' samples.

The CDR3 region: CASSRGSYSDTQYF. At the DNA level, the sequence is TGTGCCAGCAGCAGGGGGTCCTATTCAGATACGCAGTATTTT. Recombination connected TRBV5-4 to TRBJ2-3, with TRBD1 tentatively as D gene (6 bases match). From a lookup of the germline V gene (reference sequence), CDR1 and CDR2 are SGHNT and YYREEE. CDR3 length: 14 amino acids, cysteine to phenylalanine. Only the CDR3 part of the read is kept: 42 bases, read in frame from the first base. Trimming costs V 4 bases and J 4 bases, and their ends lie 13 bases apart.